This T cell receptor (beta chain) was profiled in a study of blood T cell repertoires in COVID-19. Study overall: Sources were T cells, B-cell-depleted T cells, or PBMCs; the material itself was cDNA or gDNA.

The length of the CDR3 is 16 residues. Germline V gene data show CDR1 as KGHDR and CDR2 as SFDVKD. The V gene end was trimmed by 0 bases and the J gene end by 4 bases; junction bases not matched to a gene: 0. Across over 20 US areas, participants ranged in age from 18 to 89 years. Self-reported history from a screening survey and questionnaire set each donor's cohort. In the original workflow: How many nucleated cells were present was estimated from reference gene primer amplification. Data came from immunoSEQ multiplex PCR; TCRdb stores just in-frame clones and leaves some out. That table supplies the V and J calls and clone size; D and trimming were determined from the DNA. The data contain about 320,000 clones, about nine tenths of them singletons.

The V and J genes are TRBV24-1 and TRBJ2-7, with TRBD2 matching 15 bases. The sequenced material came from PBMCs or T cells enriched from blood (not recorded which). The clonotype comes from a man in his sixties who had recovered from COVID-19. This CDR3 is CATSDLGTSGRYEQYF. CDR3 sequence (DNA): TGTGCCACCAGTGATTTGGGGACTAGCGGGAGGTACGAGCAGTACTTC.